The next 7 T cell receptor beta chains were all read from a single sample in a study of blood T cell repertoires in COVID-19. Sequencing used immunoSEQ multiplex PCR; TCRdb keeps in-frame clones, though not all of them. This table holds 250,000 to 350,000 clones, about 89% found once. The sequencing sample was made of peripheral blood. The source is a woman aged 55-69 years with acute or convalescent COVID-19.

The chain employs TRBV6-2 or TRBV6-3 and TRBJ2-7; 10 bases agree with TRBD2. CDR1 is MNHEY and CDR2 is SVGEGT in the germline V gene. This CDR3 spans 15 amino acids. V dropped 6 bases and J dropped 5; count of bases not matched to a gene: 10. CDR3 sequence (DNA): TGTGCCAGCAGCCACGGACTAGCGGCTCTCCACGAGCAGTACTTC. It codes for CASSHGLAALHEQYF.

The V gene is TRBV3-1 (or the pseudogene TRBV3-2), the J gene TRBJ2-1, with 13 positions matching TRBD2. The CDR3 extends over 16 amino acids. Trimming took 7 bases from V and 7 from J; bases not matched to a gene: 10. Germline values: CDR1 LGHDT, CDR2 YNNKEL (reference sequence). CDR3 DNA sequence: TGTGCCAGCACCCCCCGACTAGCGGGAGGACGGAATGAGCAGTTCTTC. The encoded protein is CASTPRLAGGRNEQFF.

V and J are TRBV2 and TRBJ1-2; tentative D call: TRBD1 (5 bases). The V end was cut by 3 bases, the J end by 7 bases, with 15 bases between. This CDR3 is 14 amino acids long. CDR1 is SNHLY and CDR2 is FYNNEI in the germline V gene. The CDR3 bases are TGTGCCAGCAGTGACTCGGGGGGTATTAGTGGCTACACCTTC. Protein: CASSDSGGISGYTF.

J is TRBJ2-4 and V is TRBV3-1 (or the pseudogene TRBV3-2); 8 bases are a match to TRBD1. The germline V gene encodes CDR1 LGHDT and CDR2 YNNKEL (reference sequence). The V and J ends lost 2 bases and 3 bases, in that order; junction bases with no gene match: 6. The CDR3 sequence is 16 residues long. The CDR3 nucleotides read TGTGCCAGCAGCCAACAACCAGGGGGCCGCAAAAACATTCAGTACTTC. Its protein product is CASSQQPGGRKNIQYF.

V is TRBV28 and J is TRBJ1-5; D might be TRBD1 (6 bases). Trimming cost V 7 bases and J 6 bases, with 22 bases left between them. Germline V gene lookup returns CDR1 MDHEN and CDR2 SYDVKM. The CDR3 loop spans 16 amino acids. CDR3 coding DNA: TGTGCCAGCATCCTTAATCGGGGGGCGCCGTCTCAGCCCCAGCATTTT. Its translation: CASILNRGAPSQPQHF.

V gene TRBV6-2 or TRBV6-3 combines with J gene TRBJ2-7; TRBD1 matches at 8 bases. The length of the CDR3 is 17 residues. Germline V gives CDR1 MNHEY, CDR2 SVGEGT. Germline trimming cut 0 bases from V and 3 bases from J; bases unmatched to any gene: 10. The CDR3 sequence: CASSYSRSGTGSYEQYF. CDR3 nucleotide sequence: TGTGCCAGCAGTTACTCGAGATCCGGGACAGGAAGCTACGAGCAGTACTTC.

The rearrangement uses TRBV28 and TRBJ2-5; D call uncertain. The V end was cut by 10 bases, the J end by 2 bases, with 5 bases between. This CDR3 is 10 amino acids long. The germline V gene encodes CDR1 MDHEN and CDR2 SYDVKM. The CDR3 spells CATAQETQYF. In nucleotides, the CDR3 is TGTGCCACCGCGCAAGAGACCCAGTACTTC.